The T cell receptor (beta chain) described here comes from a study of shared clonotypes between healthy human individuals. Broader study findings: A generally larger estimated richness was seen in naive subsets than in memory subsets. The naive CD4 repertoires of a few donors were compared, and approximately 4.7% of clonotypes were shared.

Concerning this clone itself: Its antigen is currently unknown.

Using immunoSEQ multiplex PCR, the repertoire was profiled, and TCRdb retains in-frame clones only, with some absent. Of fewer than 850,000 clones in the sample, roughly 78% were seen once. CDR3 length equals 12 residues. The V and J ends lost 5 bases and 4 bases respectively, with 8 bases between them. The germline CDR1 and CDR2 sequences are MDHEN and SYDVKM. Healthy HIV-negative adults with no recent acute infections or vaccinations were recruited as donors. The split of CD4+ cells yielded CD45RA+ naive and CD45RA-negative memory subsets. The chain combines TRBV28 with TRBJ1-2; D is uncertain. The TCR was taken from a woman aged 30 to 39 in good health. The sample comprised memory CD4+ T cells sorted from blood. Subset specified: CD45RA-negative fraction. In DNA, the CDR3 is TGTGCCAGCAGTCCCGCGGGCTATGGCTACACCTTC. Its translation is CASSPAGYGYTF.